The sequence of this T cell receptor beta chain was determined in a study of shared clonotypes between healthy human individuals. About the study: Two women and a few men aged 18 to 49 served as donors. Donors had three CD4 naive, three CD4 memory, two CD8 naive and one CD8 memory plate apiece.

Here immunoSEQ multiplex PCR was the method, and the copy in TCRdb shows in-frame clones only, minus some. Of under 2.5 million clones listed, 85% to 95% are singletons. About this clone itself: Its antigen is as yet unknown.

Study observations and caveats: With a handful of donors compared, roughly 4.9% of naive CD4 clonotypes were shared. The sole specimen, blood, was sampled, and tissue repertoires likely differ.

Trimming removed 4 bases from V and 6 bases from J, with 10 bases in between. Germline lookup yields CDR1 SGHAT and CDR2 FQNNGV. This CDR3 region has 13 residues. The specimen sequenced was naive CD4+ T cells from PBMCs. Described subset: CD45RA+ positively selected. V gene TRBV11-2 combines with J gene TRBJ2-1; D not certain. This sequence originates from a man between 18 and 35 years old in good health. Some clones in this sample may be carry-over from other donors' samples. As DNA, the CDR3 is TGTGCCAGCAGCTCAGGACCTCCCAATGAGCAGTTCTTC. Translation gives CASSSGPPNEQFF.